This passage covers 30 T cell receptor beta chains from one sample sequenced in a study of cytomegalovirus exposure and HLA in healthy donors. 13 Jbeta primers and 60 Vbeta primers were used for the PCR. This table comes from immunoSEQ multiplex PCR, and its TCRdb copy is limited to in-frame clones, with some not included. The sample gives about 80,000 clones, approximately 80% of which show up once; 10% to 15% is in the top ten. The sequencing sample was made of PBMCs. Receptors were obtained from a human donor in good health.

The V call is TRBV5-4, the J call TRBJ2-1, with 7 bases aligning to TRBD2. Trimming removed 0 bases from V and 6 bases from J; junction bases left unmatched: 9. This CDR3 region has 16 residues. CDR1 is SGHNT and CDR2 is YYREEE in the germline V gene (reference sequence). CDR3 DNA sequence: TGTGCCAGCAGCTTGGACCCCGGGGGGAAAGCCAATGAGCAGTTCTTC. Its translation: CASSLDPGGKANEQFF.

This clone was seen just once. The V gene is TRBV25-1, the J gene TRBJ1-4; no reliable D call. Germline-derived CDR1 and CDR2 are MGHDK and SYGVNS. The CDR3 is 16 residues long. Trimming shortened V by 1 base and J by 7 bases, and 16 bases separated the two germline ends. CDR3: CASSEWPDGGSEKLFF. CDR3 coding DNA: TGTGCCAGCAGTGAATGGCCGGACGGAGGGAGTGAAAAACTGTTTTTT.

The rearrangement uses TRBV12-5 and TRBJ2-5, with TRBD1 as a possible D gene (8 bases). Germline-derived CDR1 and CDR2 are LGHNT and FRNRAP. V shed 5 bases and J shed 5 bases, with 12 bases lying between them. The length of the CDR3 is 13 residues. The DNA of the CDR3 is TGTGCTAGTGGTAAACAGGGGGGGGAGACCCAGTACTTC. It codes for CASGKQGGETQYF.

The chain recombines TRBV10-3 with TRBJ1-5; D unresolved. Germline CDR1 and CDR2: ENHRY and SYGVKD. The CDR3 contains 11 residues. Trimming left V 10 bases short and J 5 bases short, with 9 bases between. The CDR3 sequence: CATGVDQPQHF. Here the CDR3 DNA reads TGTGCCACCGGGGTGGATCAGCCCCAGCATTTT.

The chain joins TRBV9 to TRBJ2-5; TRBD2 is a possible D gene (5 bases). The CDR3 runs to 15 residues. Between the trimmed V and J ends, which lost 1 base and 5 bases, there was a span of 15 bases. Germline loops: CDR1 SGDLS, CDR2 YYNGEE. The CDR3 here is CASSVTSSQRETQYF. CDR3 nucleotides: TGTGCCAGCAGCGTAACTAGTTCTCAGCGGGAGACCCAGTACTTC.

Turning to this clone: Other DNA variants within this sample encode the same CDR3. J is TRBJ2-7 and V is TRBV5-4; D unclear. CDR3 length: 12 amino acids. Germline CDR1 SGHNT, CDR2 YYREEE (reference sequence). V was pared by 3 bases and J by 4 bases, with 8 bases between. The DNA for the CDR3 is TGTGCCAGCAGCTCCCCCGGTTACGAGCAGTACTTC. Protein sequence: CASSSPGYEQYF.

V is TRBV15 and J is TRBJ2-1, with 7 bases lining up with TRBD1. There are 15 residues in the CDR3. The J segment lost 6 bases and the V segment lost 1 base, leaving 6 bases of the junction unmatched. Germline V gene sequence: CDR1 LNHNV, CDR2 YYDKDF (reference sequence). The CDR3 is CATSRVGGRGNEQFF. The DNA for the CDR3 is TGTGCCACCAGCAGAGTAGGGGGCAGGGGCAATGAGCAGTTCTTC.

In the case of this clone: Other DNA variants within this sample encode the same CDR3. The chain employs TRBV2 and TRBJ1-2, with D unresolved. The CDR3 is 13 residues long. The V end was cut by 2 bases, the J end by 3 bases, with 7 bases between. Germline V lookup: CDR1 SNHLY, CDR2 FYNNEI. The CDR3 loop reads CASSEYRDYGYTF. CDR3 DNA sequence: TGTGCCAGCAGTGAATACAGAGACTATGGCTACACCTTC.

V and J are TRBV27 and TRBJ2-5, with 12 bases fitting TRBD1. The tail of the sequence fits TRBJ2-7 better, so the J call may be wrong. Germline V CDR1 and CDR2: MNHEY, SMNVEV (reference sequence). The CDR3 is made up of 14 amino acids. CDR3 protein: CASSMRDRGHEQYF. The CDR3 DNA reads as TGTGCCAGCAGTATGAGGGACAGGGGGCACGAGCAGTACTTC.

This chain uses TRBV5-1 with TRBJ2-7; D is possibly TRBD2 (5 bases). V was clipped by 1 base and J by 7 bases, with 21 bases between them. The CDR3 has 16 residues. Germline V gives CDR1 SGHRS, CDR2 YFSETQ. The CDR3 DNA sequence: TGCGCCAGCAGCTTGTCCGTCTCAACCGCGTCGGGGGAGCAGTACTTC. This translates into CASSLSVSTASGEQYF.

The rearrangement uses TRBV21-1 and TRBJ1-5. TRBV21-1 is shown as a pseudogene. The CDR3 totals 17 residues. CDR3 in DNA: TGTGCCAGCAGCAAAGTCGGACTATTAGGCTATGTTTTTCCCCAGCATTTT. Translating gives CASSKVGLLGYVFPQHF.

In its sample, this clone was seen a few times. This specimen includes other DNA sequences encoding the same CDR3. V and J are TRBV4-3 and TRBJ2-1; 9 bases line up with TRBD2. This CDR3 spans 17 amino acids. The germline gives CDR1 LGHNA, CDR2 YSLEER. Germline trimming cut 0 bases from V and 5 bases from J; bases unmatched to any gene: 8. This CDR3 is CASSQDRSLAGNNEQFF. In DNA form, the CDR3 reads TGCGCCAGCAGCCAAGATCGGTCCCTAGCGGGAAACAATGAGCAGTTCTTC.

The CDR3 region is CASSLEGGPETQYF. DNA for the CDR3: TGCGCCAGCAGCTTGGAGGGGGGGCCCGAGACCCAGTACTTC. This sequence joins TRBV5-1 and TRBJ2-5, with D perhaps TRBD2 (7 bases). Germline CDR1 SGHRS, CDR2 YFSETQ. The CDR3 length is 14 residues. Trimming left V 0 bases short and J 5 bases short, with 11 bases between.

The chain is built from TRBV7-8 and TRBJ2-3; 9 nucleotides line up with TRBD1. Germline assignment: CDR1 SGHVS and CDR2 FQNEAQ. This CDR3 spans 15 amino acids. V lost 2 bases to trimming and J lost 4 bases; unmatched junction nucleotides: 4. In nucleotides, the CDR3 is TGTGCCAGCAGCTTAAACAGGGGGCCCGCAGATACGCAGTATTTT. Its protein is CASSLNRGPADTQYF.

This clone was found many times. The chain recombines TRBV29-1 with TRBJ2-7; 9 positions agree with TRBD1. Trimming at V came to 4 bases and at J to 6 bases, leaving 7 bases not matched to a gene. From germline, CDR1 is SQVTM and CDR2 ANQGSEA. CDR3 length equals 13 residues. CDR3 DNA sequence: TGCAGCGTTGCGGAGGACAGGGGATGCGAGCAGTACTTC. Translation gives CSVAEDRGCEQYF.

This chain connects TRBV6-5 to TRBJ2-5; 7 bases are shared with TRBD2. CDR1 is MNHEY, CDR2 SVGAGI, per germline. This CDR3 contains 13 residues. V dropped 6 bases and J dropped 5; count of bases not matched to a gene: 6. CDR3 sequence: CASRRSGPETQYF. In DNA, the CDR3 is TGTGCCAGCAGACGTAGCGGGCCGGAGACCCAGTACTTC.

Worth noting for this clone: One junction end disagrees with the germline gene, perhaps due to a read error. V usage is TRBV7-9 and J usage is TRBJ1-1; possibly TRBD1 for D (5 bases). Germline lookup yields CDR1 SEHNR and CDR2 FQNEAQ (reference sequence). The CDR3 runs 12 residues. The CDR3 spells CSSSGDRHEAFF. In DNA form, the CDR3 reads TGTTCCAGCAGCGGTGACAGACATGAAGCTTTCTTT.

The chain recombines TRBV5-1 with TRBJ1-4, with 7 bases aligning to TRBD1. Germline CDR1 and CDR2: SGHRS and YFSETQ. This CDR3 contains 13 residues. The V and J ends lost 7 bases and 5 bases, in that order; junction bases with no gene match: 5. The CDR3 DNA reads TGCGCCAGCCGGGACAGTCTCAATGAAAAACTGTTTTTT. Translating it yields CASRDSLNEKLFF.

Regarding this clone: Other DNA variants within this sample encode the same CDR3. V is TRBV30 and J is TRBJ1-6; D might be TRBD1 (6 bases). Trimming left V 2 bases short and J 11 bases short, with 13 bases between. The CDR3 runs to 13 residues. Per the germline V gene, CDR1 is GTSNPN and CDR2 is SVGIG (reference sequence). As DNA, the CDR3 is TGTGCCTGGAGTACACAGGGATATACACCCCTCCACTTT. It specifies CAWSTQGYTPLHF.

J is TRBJ2-1 and V is TRBV9; D gene ambiguous. The V end was cut by 1 base, the J end by 9 bases, with 5 bases between. Per the germline V gene, CDR1 is SGDLS and CDR2 is YYNGEE. This CDR3 contains 11 residues. The CDR3 protein is CASSVTGEQFF. The CDR3, as DNA: TGTGCCAGCAGCGTAACGGGTGAGCAGTTCTTC.

The rearrangement links TRBV5-6 to TRBJ1-1; the D is unclear. The CDR3 is 12 residues long. Germline V CDR1 and CDR2: SGHDT, YYEEEE. The V end lost 0 bases, the J end lost 5 bases, and 5 bases lay between the germline ends. CDR3 bases: TGTGCCAGCAGCTTGGACTTTACTGAAGCTTTCTTT. It codes for CASSLDFTEAFF.

The chain combines TRBV11-2 with TRBJ1-1; 7 positions match TRBD1. The V and J ends lost 6 bases and 3 bases, in that order; junction bases with no gene match: 7. CDR3 size: 14 residues. CDR1 and CDR2 (germline): SGHAT, FQNNGV. CDR3: CASSHQGEHTEAFF. In DNA, the CDR3 is TGTGCCAGCAGTCATCAGGGGGAGCACACTGAAGCTTTCTTT.

The V gene is TRBV5-4, the J gene TRBJ2-5; 7 bases line up with TRBD1. CDR3 length: 14 residues. Trimming at V came to 2 bases and at J to 1 base, leaving 2 bases not matched to a gene. CDR1 and CDR2 (germline): SGHNT, YYREEE (reference sequence). The CDR3, as DNA: TGTGCCAGCAGCTTAGGGACAGCCCAAGAGACCCAGTACTTC. Residues: CASSLGTAQETQYF.

V is TRBV27 and J is TRBJ1-1, with 8 bases fitting TRBD1. The germline CDR1 and CDR2 sequences are MNHEY and SMNVEV (reference sequence). With 0 bases clipped from V and 10 bases from J, the junction kept 4 bases outside the gene matches. The CDR3 is made up of 13 amino acids. The CDR3 DNA follows: TGTGCCAGCAGTTTATCGACAGGGGCGCGAGCTTTCTTT. Protein: CASSLSTGARAFF.

The chain has TRBV2 and TRBJ2-5, with a weak D call TRBD2 (6 bases). Trimming removed 6 bases at V and 5 bases at J, with 16 bases between. This CDR3 comprises 14 residues. The germline V gene has CDR1 SNHLY and CDR2 FYNNEI. The CDR3 is CASSPTPGRETQYF. CDR3 nucleotide sequence: TGTGCCAGCAGCCCTACCCCGGGGAGGGAGACCCAGTACTTC.

This chain uses TRBV21-1 with TRBJ2-4; no DNA check was done on the table's D call, TRBD1. TRBV21-1 is described as a pseudogene. The CDR3 extends over 15 amino acids. In DNA, the CDR3 is TGTGCCAGCAGCGGAGGTACCGGGACAGAAAACATTCAGTACTTC. This sequence encodes CASSGGTGTENIQYF.

V usage is TRBV18 and J usage is TRBJ1-5; 10 bases map to TRBD1. CDR1 and CDR2 from the germline V gene are KGHSH and LQKENI. Trimming cost V 6 bases and J 6 bases; bases outside gene matches: 5. The CDR3 sequence is 14 residues long. CDR3 nucleotides: TGTGCCAGCTCCGGACAGGGGGGTTTTCAGCCCCAGCATTTT. As protein: CASSGQGGFQPQHF.

The chain links TRBV9 to TRBJ2-5; D is perhaps TRBD2 (7 bases). The CDR3 spans 15 residues. CDR1 is SGDLS, CDR2 YYNGEE, per germline. With 0 bases removed from V and 5 bases from J, the gap between germline ends came to 14 bases. CDR3 residues: CASSVDPRGGETQYF. The CDR3 nucleotides read TGTGCCAGCAGCGTAGACCCGAGGGGGGGGGAGACCCAGTACTTC.

This clone has a handful of counts. This sequence joins TRBV5-4 and TRBJ2-7; 14 positions match TRBD2. The CDR3 is 16 amino acids. CDR1 is SGHNT, CDR2 YYREEE, per germline (reference sequence). The junction had 10 bases not matched to a gene; V was cut back by 4 bases and J by 7 bases. The CDR3 coding sequence is TGTGCCAGCAGCCCTAAGACTAGCGGGGGGGCGTCAGAGCAGTACTTC. It codes for CASSPKTSGGASEQYF.

CDR3 DNA: TGCGCCAGCAGCGCCTCCGGGACAGGGGGGGCCACTGAAGCTTTCTTT. Translating gives CASSASGTGGATEAFF. This chain links TRBV5-1 with TRBJ1-1; TRBD1 matches 11 bases. CDR3 length: 16 amino acids. Germline CDR1 is SGHRS and CDR2 is YFSETQ. Trimming took 4 bases from V and 4 from J; bases not matched to a gene: 9.